A selection of T cell receptor beta chains follows, all from one sample in a study of Graves' ophthalmopathy and Graves' hyperthyroidism. One entry per CDR3 protein results from TCRdb running MiXCR on the multiplex PCR reads. This sample has 200,000 to 300,000 distinct CDR3 sequences, with around 45% found just once. Sequencing used peripheral blood. The receptors here all came from an adult man with Graves' ophthalmopathy. Both conserved end residues are part of each CDR3. Fields, in order: J gene, V gene, CDR3 protein.

j_call: TRBJ1-3; v_call: TRBV2; cdr3_aa: CASRGEATIYF
j_call: TRBJ2-3; v_call: TRBV5-6; cdr3_aa: CASSSADSTDAQYF
j_call: TRBJ2-7; v_call: TRBV11-2; cdr3_aa: CASSRLAGGYEQYF
j_call: TRBJ1-1; v_call: TRBV5-8; cdr3_aa: CASSLVPGSDTEAFF
j_call: TRBJ1-3; v_call: TRBV2; cdr3_aa: CASSGEQGDSGNTIYF
j_call: TRBJ2-5; v_call: TRBV7-6; cdr3_aa: CASSLGLAGGTETQYF
j_call: TRBJ2-7; v_call: TRBV24-1; cdr3_aa: CATSDPSAGGLYEQYF
j_call: TRBJ2-5; v_call: TRBV7-2; cdr3_aa: CASSLWRQETQYF
j_call: TRBJ1-2; v_call: TRBV20-1; cdr3_aa: CSARDSGTGQNYGYTF
j_call: TRBJ1-5; v_call: TRBV7-2; cdr3_aa: CASSSDRDQPQHF
j_call: TRBJ2-7; v_call: TRBV7-2; cdr3_aa: CASSLAEREDYEQYF
j_call: TRBJ2-5; v_call: TRBV20-1; cdr3_aa: CSAIHVTETQYF
j_call: TRBJ1-6; v_call: TRBV3-1; cdr3_aa: CASSQGRDSPLHF
j_call: TRBJ1-1; v_call: TRBV20-1; cdr3_aa: CSARDLGTGNTEAFF
j_call: TRBJ1-5; v_call: TRBV19; cdr3_aa: CATWGRNQPQHF
j_call: TRBJ1-2; v_call: TRBV25-1; cdr3_aa: CASSPETSGRNYGYTF
j_call: TRBJ1-1; v_call: TRBV7-3; cdr3_aa: CASSLKQANTEAFF
j_call: TRBJ1-6; v_call: TRBV27; cdr3_aa: CATIWAAKYNSPLHF
j_call: TRBJ1-1; v_call: TRBV20-1; cdr3_aa: CSALGRTEAFF
j_call: TRBJ1-5; v_call: TRBV19; cdr3_aa: CASSIDRGLDQPQHF
j_call: TRBJ1-3; v_call: TRBV4-1; cdr3_aa: CASSPRQGGEGNTIYF
j_call: TRBJ1-6; v_call: TRBV7-2; cdr3_aa: CASSLGNSPLHF
j_call: TRBJ1-2; v_call: TRBV5-1; cdr3_aa: CASSYGTGDYGYTF
j_call: TRBJ1-6; v_call: TRBV28; cdr3_aa: CASSLGAAFLHF
j_call: TRBJ1-2; v_call: TRBV6-4; cdr3_aa: CASSDDGFNGYTF
j_call: TRBJ2-7; v_call: TRBV4-1; cdr3_aa: CASSLRSGTASYEQYF
j_call: TRBJ2-7; v_call: TRBV5-4; cdr3_aa: CATGTGDTEQYF
j_call: TRBJ2-5; v_call: TRBV10-3; cdr3_aa: CASSWGPVETQYF
j_call: TRBJ2-5; v_call: TRBV5-1; cdr3_aa: CASSLAGMSGQETQYF
j_call: TRBJ2-7; v_call: TRBV10-2; cdr3_aa: CASTSIGQGFHEQYF
j_call: TRBJ2-5; v_call: TRBV29-1; cdr3_aa: CSVELGRRETQYF
j_call: TRBJ2-7; v_call: TRBV10-3; cdr3_aa: CAMGTVGEQYF
j_call: TRBJ1-5; v_call: TRBV25-1; cdr3_aa: CASSEYGPLNQPQHF
j_call: TRBJ2-6; v_call: TRBV28; cdr3_aa: CASSTRGPGANVLTF
j_call: TRBJ1-6; v_call: TRBV20-1; cdr3_aa: CSASPGQGDSPLHF
j_call: TRBJ1-1; v_call: TRBV19; cdr3_aa: CASSISGNTEAFF
j_call: TRBJ1-2; v_call: TRBV7-2; cdr3_aa: CASSLMVSDYGYTF
j_call: TRBJ2-2; v_call: TRBV15; cdr3_aa: CASSFGQEASGELFF
j_call: TRBJ2-7; v_call: TRBV6-5; cdr3_aa: CASAGGGSQLVQYF
j_call: TRBJ2-5; v_call: TRBV7-9; cdr3_aa: CASSPGTMKETQYF
j_call: TRBJ1-5; v_call: TRBV19; cdr3_aa: CASSSWDRGGDQPQHF
j_call: TRBJ2-5; v_call: TRBV6-5; cdr3_aa: CASSEGIGEGQYF
j_call: TRBJ2-5; v_call: TRBV7-9; cdr3_aa: CASSLRGSRTQYF
j_call: TRBJ1-4; v_call: TRBV7-9; cdr3_aa: CASSRARDSRNEKLFF
j_call: TRBJ1-1; v_call: TRBV2; cdr3_aa: CASSGRTEAFF
j_call: TRBJ2-7; v_call: TRBV12-3/TRBV12-4; cdr3_aa: CASSLGLAGSEQYF
j_call: TRBJ1-5; v_call: TRBV5-6; cdr3_aa: CASSLWAGAISNQPQHF
j_call: TRBJ2-2; v_call: TRBV5-1; cdr3_aa: CAGHPLGAENTGELFF